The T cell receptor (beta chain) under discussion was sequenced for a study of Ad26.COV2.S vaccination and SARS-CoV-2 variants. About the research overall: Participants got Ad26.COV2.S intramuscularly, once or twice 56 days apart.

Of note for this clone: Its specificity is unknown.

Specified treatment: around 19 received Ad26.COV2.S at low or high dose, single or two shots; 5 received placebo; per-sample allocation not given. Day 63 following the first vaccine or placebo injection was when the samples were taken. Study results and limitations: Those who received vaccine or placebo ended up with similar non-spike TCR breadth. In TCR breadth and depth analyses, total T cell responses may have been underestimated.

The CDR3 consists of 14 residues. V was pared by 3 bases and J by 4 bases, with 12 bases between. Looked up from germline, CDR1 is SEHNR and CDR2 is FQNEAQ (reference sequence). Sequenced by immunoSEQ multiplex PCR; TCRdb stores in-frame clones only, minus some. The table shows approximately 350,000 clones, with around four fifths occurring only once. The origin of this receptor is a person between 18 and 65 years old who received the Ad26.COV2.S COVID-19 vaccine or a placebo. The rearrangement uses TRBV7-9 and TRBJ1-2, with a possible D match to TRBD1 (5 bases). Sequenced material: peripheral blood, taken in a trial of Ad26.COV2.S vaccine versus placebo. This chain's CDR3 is CASSFSPGTYGYTF. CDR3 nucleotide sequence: TGTGCCAGCAGCTTTTCACCAGGGACCTATGGCTACACCTTC.